The source of this TCR beta chain is a study of cytomegalovirus exposure and HLA in healthy donors. Broader study findings: According to a subsequent analysis, TCR clusters identified in the first cohort showed a tendency to co-occur across the roughly 110 validation repertoires. Some TCR beta chains (around 160 of them) were listed as cytomegalovirus-associated. Accounts indicate the classifier identified cytomegalovirus status with strong specificity and sensitivity. In vitro testing confirmed a few CMV-associated chains as specific for CMV antigens.

The CDR3 is 14 amino acids. Germline V gives CDR1 MNHNY, CDR2 SVGAGI (reference sequence). V dropped 5 bases and J dropped 10; count of bases not matched to a gene: 8. As concerns this clone: Its antigen remains unidentified.

Profiling relied on immunoSEQ multiplex PCR, and the TCRdb table lists in-frame clones only, not all of them. The repertoire has 280,000 or so clones, around 87% of them found once; the top ten carry around 0.9%. The chain joins TRBV6-6 to TRBJ1-4; 9 bases map to TRBD1. The TCR comes from a young woman in good health and CMV-seronegative. Sample: PBMCs. The CDR3: CASSPQGAPVKLFF. The CDR3 DNA reads TGTGCCAGCAGTCCACAGGGGGCGCCAGTAAAACTGTTTTTT.